This is a list of T cell receptor beta chains from one sample in a study of blood T cell repertoires in COVID-19. Libraries were prepared by immunoSEQ multiplex PCR; TCRdb keeps only in-frame clonotypes and omits some of them. Of under 200,000 clones listed, 81% are singletons. Sequencing was performed on PBMCs or T cells enriched from blood (not recorded which). Receptors originate from a middle-aged woman with acute COVID-19. Each CDR3 is given with its conserved first and last residue. Each record gives: clone size, V gene, J gene, D gene, CDR3 DNA, CDR3 protein. D genes are given only for firm matches. A clone size is listed for some rows: how often the clone was seen (once, few, many), or a class if it is expanded.

>NA|TRBV6-5|TRBJ1-5|NA
TGTGCCAGCAGGCTACAGCTTAATCAGCCCCAGCATTTT
CASRLQLNQPQHF
>few|TRBV29-1|TRBJ1-4|TRBD1
TGCAGCGCTGGAGGGGGACAGGCAGTGTTTTTT
CSAGGGQAVFF
>NA|TRBV29-1|TRBJ1-3|NA
TGCAGCGTTGCCGTCGGGGCTGGAAACACCATATATTTT
CSVAVGAGNTIYF
>NA|TRBV7-2|TRBJ2-1|TRBD2
TGTGCCAGCAGACAACCAAGACTAGCGGGAGAATCCCTTTACAATGAGCAGTTCTTC
CASRQPRLAGESLYNEQFF
>NA|TRBV5-4|TRBJ1-1|NA
TGTGCCAGCAGCTTGGCTCGGAGGCGGGGAATGAACACTGAAGCTTTCTTT
CASSLARRRGMNTEAFF
>NA|TRBV13|TRBJ1-2|TRBD1
TGTGCCAGCAGCCTCGGACAGGGGAGAGGCTACACCTTC
CASSLGQGRGYTF
>NA|TRBV6-5|TRBJ1-3|NA
TGTGCCAGCTCCCTCGGGACTTATGCTGGAAACACCATATATTTT
CASSLGTYAGNTIYF
>once|TRBV15|TRBJ2-3|TRBD1
TGTGCCACTAGACAGGGGGCCACAGATACGCAGTATTTT
CATRQGATDTQYF
>once|TRBV24-1|TRBJ1-3|TRBD1
TGTGCCACCAGTGTATCGGACAGGGGCTATTCTGGAAACACCATATATTTT
CATSVSDRGYSGNTIYF
>few|TRBV27|TRBJ1-1|NA
TGTGCCAGCAGTTTAAACGGGAACACTGAAGCTTTCTTT
CASSLNGNTEAFF
>NA|TRBV9|TRBJ1-6|NA
TGTGCCAGCAGCGTGGGGGGATCGACTAATTCACCCCTCCACTTT
CASSVGGSTNSPLHF
>NA|TRBV4-1|TRBJ1-2|NA
TGCGCCAGCAGCCTGAGTGGCTATGGCTACACCTTC
CASSLSGYGYTF
>once|TRBV11-1|TRBJ2-2|NA
TGTGCCAGCAGACCTCTAAACCGAGCTGACACCGGGGAGCTGTTTTTT
CASRPLNRADTGELFF
>NA|TRBV19|TRBJ1-2|NA
TGTGCCAGTAGAAGGACACAAAACTATGGCTACACCTTC
CASRRTQNYGYTF
>NA|TRBV3-1/TRBV3-2|TRBJ2-1|TRBD2
TGTGCCAGCAGCCAACCCGGGAGGCCAGACAATGAGCAGTTCTTC
CASSQPGRPDNEQFF
>NA|TRBV9|TRBJ2-1|TRBD2
TGTGCCAGCAGCAATTTAGCGGGAGGGGGAGGTGAGCAGTTCTTC
CASSNLAGGGGEQFF
>NA|TRBV10-2|TRBJ2-7|TRBD1
TGCGCCAGCAGCCGGGACAGGGGTTCCTATGACGAGCAGTACTTC
CASSRDRGSYDEQYF
>NA|TRBV6-5|TRBJ2-1|TRBD2
TGTGCCAGCAGTTCGACGGGCAGCGGGAGGGAGCAGTTCTTC
CASSSTGSGREQFF
>NA|TRBV7-9|TRBJ1-1|NA
TGTGCCAGCAGCTTATGGGGCGGCGACACTGAAGCTTTCTTT
CASSLWGGDTEAFF
>few|TRBV5-1|TRBJ2-6|NA
TGCGCCAGCAGCCCCCGACAGGCTGGGGCCAACGTCCTGACTTTC
CASSPRQAGANVLTF
>NA|TRBV9|TRBJ2-1|NA
TGTGCCAGCAGCGTAGAACAGAGCTCCTACAATGAGCAGTTCTTC
CASSVEQSSYNEQFF
>NA|TRBV6-1|TRBJ1-6|NA
TGTGCCAGCAGTGAATGGGCGGGAGGGGAAAGGGGAAATTCACCCCTCCACTTT
CASSEWAGGERGNSPLHF
>NA|TRBV19|TRBJ2-2|TRBD1
TGTGCCAGTAGTAAAGGCCCTTTTGGCAGGGGGCATAACACCGGGGAGCTGTTTTTT
CASSKGPFGRGHNTGELFF
>NA|TRBV2|TRBJ2-1|NA
TGTGCCAGCAGCGCCGACTCATACAATGAGCAGTTCTTC
CASSADSYNEQFF
>NA|TRBV5-4|TRBJ1-1|NA
TGTGCCAGCAGCTTTGCGGGGTACACTGAAGCTTTCTTT
CASSFAGYTEAFF
>NA|TRBV12-3/TRBV12-4|TRBJ1-1|NA
TGTGCCAGCAGTTTAGCGAGGGCAAAACAAGCTTTCTTT
CASSLARAKQAFF
>NA|TRBV9|TRBJ1-1|TRBD1
TGTGCCAGCAGCACAGACCCGACAGGGACCACTGAAGCTTTCTTT
CASSTDPTGTTEAFF
>NA|TRBV6-6|TRBJ2-5|NA
TGTGCCAGCAGAACGGGTTCGGGTCGTGGCCAAGAGACCCAGTACTTC
CASRTGSGRGQETQYF